The rows below give T cell receptor beta chains drawn from one sample of a study of blood T cell repertoires in COVID-19. Method: immunoSEQ multiplex PCR; TCRdb's copy keeps in-frame clones and lacks some. Of hundreds of thousands of clones listed, approximately 91% are singletons. Sequencing was done on a sample of peripheral blood. The receptors derive from a man aged 18 to 30 with active or convalescent COVID-19. CDR3s include the opening cysteine and the closing phenylalanine or tryptophan. Each record gives: V gene, clone size, J gene, D gene, CDR3 protein, CDR3 DNA. The D gene is left open where the match is weak. Not every row has a clone size; where given, it reads once, few, many or a size class.

TRBV5-1,NA,TRBJ2-7,NA,CASSLGLPTYEQYF,TGCGCCAGCAGCTTGGGACTACCTACCTACGAGCAGTACTTC
TRBV18,NA,TRBJ1-5,TRBD1,CASSPPDREHQPQHF,TGTGCCAGCTCACCGCCGGACAGGGAACATCAGCCCCAGCATTTT
TRBV27,few,TRBJ2-7,TRBD1,CASSPVGQAAYEQYF,TGTGCCAGCAGTCCGGTGGGACAGGCCGCCTACGAGCAGTACTTC
TRBV10-3,NA,TRBJ1-5,TRBD1,CAIKGQGNEPQHF,TGTGCCATCAAGGGACAGGGGAATGAGCCCCAGCATTTT
TRBV5-4,NA,TRBJ2-1,TRBD1,CASRQGAGTYNEQFF,TGTGCCAGCAGGCAGGGGGCTGGTACCTACAATGAGCAGTTCTTC
TRBV28,NA,TRBJ1-4,NA,CASSLLPGIGEKLFF,TGTGCCAGCAGTTTATTGCCCGGGATAGGAGAAAAACTGTTTTTT
TRBV9,once,TRBJ1-2,NA,CASSGNTGTLNYGYTF,TGTGCCAGCAGCGGCAACACAGGGACACTTAACTATGGCTACACCTTC
TRBV11-2,once,TRBJ2-7,NA,CATQSGPSSYEQYF,TGTGCCACCCAAAGCGGGCCCAGCTCCTACGAGCAGTACTTC
TRBV5-3,NA,TRBJ1-4,TRBD1,CARSPQGAGNEKLFF,TGTGCCAGAAGCCCACAGGGGGCGGGTAATGAAAAACTGTTTTTT
TRBV6-1,NA,TRBJ1-1,TRBD1,CASSEAFWDRGTEAFF,TGTGCCAGCAGTGAAGCGTTTTGGGACAGGGGAACTGAAGCTTTCTTT
TRBV7-6,NA,TRBJ2-7,TRBD2,CASSFSAGDSYEQYF,TGTGCCAGCAGCTTTTCAGCGGGGGATTCCTACGAGCAGTACTTC
TRBV13,NA,TRBJ1-1,NA,CASSLGGEGHAEAFF,TGTGCCAGCAGCTTAGGCGGTGAGGGACATGCTGAAGCTTTCTTT
TRBV4-3,NA,TRBJ1-1,NA,CASSQVGGRTEAFF,TGCGCCAGCAGCCAAGTGGGCGGGCGGACTGAAGCTTTCTTT
TRBV1,NA,TRBJ2-7,NA,CTSSQDLGLALYSYEQYF,TGCACCAGCAGCCAAGATCTGGGACTAGCCCTCTACTCCTACGAGCAGTACTTC
TRBV5-1,NA,TRBJ2-3,TRBD2,CASSGTGLATDTQYF,TGCGCCAGCAGCGGAACGGGACTAGCGACAGATACGCAGTATTTT
TRBV2,few,TRBJ2-7,NA,CASHQGPYEQYF,TGTGCCAGTCATCAGGGCCCCTACGAGCAGTACTTC
TRBV7-3,NA,TRBJ1-6,NA,CASSHAAKLSPLHF,TGTGCCAGCAGCCACGCGGCCAAACTGTCACCCCTCCACTTT
TRBV7-9,NA,TRBJ1-2,NA,CASSKISGVGYTF,TGTGCCAGCAGCAAAATCTCAGGGGTGGGCTACACCTTC
TRBV6-5,NA,TRBJ2-7,NA,CASSLSLPYEQYF,TGTGCCAGCAGTCTGTCTCTTCCCTACGAGCAGTACTTC
TRBV6-1,NA,TRBJ2-7,NA,CASSEELGRVSEQYF,TGTGCCAGCAGTGAAGAATTGGGCAGGGTAAGCGAGCAGTACTTC
TRBV3-1/TRBV3-2,NA,TRBJ1-4,NA,CASSPGLPNEKLFF,TGTGCCAGCAGCCCAGGACTCCCGAATGAAAAACTGTTTTTT
TRBV29-1,NA,TRBJ2-7,TRBD1,CSVVGGTGGRYEQYF,TGCAGCGTTGTTGGGGGGACAGGGGGTCGGTACGAGCAGTACTTC
TRBV2,NA,TRBJ1-1,TRBD1,CASGTGGRANTEAFF,TGTGCCAGCGGCACAGGGGGCCGTGCTAACACTGAAGCTTTCTTT
TRBV7-8,NA,TRBJ2-7,NA,CASSAGQFQQYF,TGTGCCAGCAGCGCGGGACAGTTCCAGCAGTACTTC
TRBV2,few,TRBJ2-5,NA,CASSEARRGETQYF,TGTGCCAGCAGTGAGGCGCGACGGGGAGAGACCCAGTACTTC
TRBV21-1,NA,TRBJ2-2,NA,CASSKVGRLAGGGVNTGELFF,TGTGCCAGCAGCAAAGTCGGGCGTCTAGCGGGGGGCGGGGTGAACACCGGGGAGCTGTTTTTT
TRBV2,NA,TRBJ1-1,NA,CASSRTRWDTEAFF,TGTGCCAGCAGCAGGACAAGGTGGGACACTGAAGCTTTCTTT
TRBV3-1/TRBV3-2,NA,TRBJ2-5,TRBD2,CASTAGTSGPPAIRETQYF,TGTGCCAGCACCGCCGGGACTAGCGGACCCCCGGCAATAAGAGAGACCCAGTACTTC
TRBV10-1,once,TRBJ1-1,TRBD1,CASSEPGGTEAFF,TGCGCCAGCAGTGAGCCAGGGGGCACTGAAGCTTTCTTT
TRBV5-1,NA,TRBJ1-1,TRBD1,CASRDRVGENTEAFF,TGCGCCAGCAGGGACAGGGTTGGGGAGAACACTGAAGCTTTCTTT
TRBV19,NA,TRBJ1-5,NA,CASSTSRGGLDQPQHF,TGTGCCAGTAGTACCTCACGGGGGGGTTTGGATCAGCCCCAGCATTTT